This T cell receptor beta chain was documented in a study of cytomegalovirus exposure and HLA in healthy donors. Amplification used 60 Vbeta primers and 13 Jbeta primers. Some clones are missing from TCRdb's copy, which holds only in-frame ones; the method was immunoSEQ multiplex PCR. The sample lists about 180,000 clones; 70% to 80% were seen once. The CDR3 extends over 13 amino acids. Germline-derived CDR1 and CDR2 are SEHNR and FQNEAQ (reference sequence). The V end was cut by 5 bases, the J end by 2 bases, with 10 bases between. The sample was PBMCs. The TCR sequence derives from a man younger than 35 in good health and CMV-seronegative. The rearrangement joins TRBV7-9 to TRBJ2-7, with D tentatively TRBD2 (6 bases). The CDR3 coding sequence is TGTGCCAGCAGCCCTGGGGGGACCTACGAGCAGTACTTC. Encoded protein: CASSPGGTYEQYF.